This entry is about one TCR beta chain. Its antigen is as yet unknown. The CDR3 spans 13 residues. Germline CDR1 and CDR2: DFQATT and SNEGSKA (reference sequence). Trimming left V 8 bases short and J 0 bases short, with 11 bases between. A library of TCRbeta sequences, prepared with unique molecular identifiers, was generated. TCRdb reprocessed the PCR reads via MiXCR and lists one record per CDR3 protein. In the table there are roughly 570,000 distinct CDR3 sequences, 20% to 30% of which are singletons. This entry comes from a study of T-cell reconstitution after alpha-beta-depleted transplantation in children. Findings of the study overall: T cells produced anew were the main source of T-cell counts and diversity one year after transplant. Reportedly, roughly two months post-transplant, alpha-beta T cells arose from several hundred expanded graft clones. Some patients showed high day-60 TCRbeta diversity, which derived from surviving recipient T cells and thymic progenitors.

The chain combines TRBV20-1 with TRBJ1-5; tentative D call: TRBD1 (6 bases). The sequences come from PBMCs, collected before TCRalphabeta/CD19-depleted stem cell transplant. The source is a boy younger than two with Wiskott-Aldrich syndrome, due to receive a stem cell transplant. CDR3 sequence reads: CSSQGNSNQPQHF. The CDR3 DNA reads TGCAGTTCACAGGGAAATAGCAATCAGCCCCAGCATTTT.